This TCR beta chain was found in a study of shared clonotypes between healthy human individuals. On the study more broadly: Per donor, three plates held CD4 naive cells, three held CD4 memory, two held CD8 naive and one held CD8 memory.

CDR1 MNHEY and CDR2 SVGAGI come from the germline V gene. Trimming removed 5 bases from V and 3 bases from J, with 11 bases in between. The CDR3 has 14 amino acids. Free of recent acute infections or vaccinations, the donors were healthy HIV-negative adults. It was into CD45RA+ naive and CD45RA-negative memory subsets that the CD4+ cells were split. Assay used: immunoSEQ multiplex PCR; TCRdb lists only in-frame clones, some missing. The profile shows roughly 700,000 clones, around 72% of them singletons. Only one count was recorded for this clone. The antigen is undetermined. The study's findings and limits: Sharing across a few donors was seen in around 5.1% of naive CD4 clonotypes.

This sequence originates from a woman aged 25 to 39 in good health. The sequenced sample was memory CD4+ T cells sorted from blood. Described subset: CD45RA-negative fraction. The V gene is TRBV6-5, the J gene TRBJ1-5; D possibly corresponds to TRBD1 (6 bases). This CDR3 is CASSIMGANQPQHF. DNA for the CDR3: TGTGCCAGCAGTATAATGGGGGCCAATCAGCCCCAGCATTTT.